This T cell receptor (beta chain) is drawn from a study of regulatory T cells in long-lasting Graves disease. Study-level background: Patients newly diagnosed with Graves' had been on antithyroid drugs for under 3 months.

About this clonotype: A read error is possible here, since a much larger clone lies one base away.

This sample's time point: newly diagnosed GD, antithyroid drugs for less than 3 months. PBMCs provided the RNA from which the TCR library was made. For TCR beta, libraries came from iRepertoire HTBI primers and Arm-PCR of CDR3 regions. Per the original methods: The samples yielded 50 to 80 TRBV and roughly 13 TRBJ segments. Each CDR3 protein gets one entry after TCRdb re-called the multiplex PCR reads with MiXCR. It is TCRdb's table, rather than the study itself, that gives the V and J calls and clone size. The table shows 360,000 or so distinct CDR3 sequences, with around 15% occurring only once. From germline, CDR1 is KGHDR and CDR2 SFDVKD. The CDR3 runs to 15 residues. Trimming took off 5 bases at V and 2 bases at J, with 9 bases between the two ends. The same data also went into a second study, on T cells in Graves' hyperthyroidism and ophthalmopathy. That paper adds: Among the patients, aged 18 to 65, hyperthyroidism was newly diagnosed and had lasted under 2 months. Stable hyperthyroidism was separated from ophthalmopathy by a model based on 13 V-J features.

The origin of this receptor is a middle-aged man with Graves disease. The sequencing here drew on peripheral blood mononuclear cells (PBMCs), taken at new diagnosis, from a patient treated with antithyroid drugs. V usage is TRBV24-1 and J usage is TRBJ2-6; weak D call: TRBD1 (6 bases). The CDR3: CATSGAGAGANVLTF. CDR3 bases: TGTGCCACCAGTGGCGCAGGGGCTGGGGCCAACGTCCTGACTTTC.